Sequencing of this TCR beta chain was carried out in a study of cytomegalovirus exposure and HLA in healthy donors. The wider study: Within an early data release were 65 million to 90 million unique TCRs drawn from HLA-typed donors. Study-wide findings and caveats: Immune exposure data for these donors was limited to CMV serostatus. TCR beta chains numbering more than 150 were designated cytomegalovirus-associated.

As concerns this clone: Its antigen is as yet unknown.

Germline CDR1 SGHRS, CDR2 YFSETQ. The CDR3 covers 17 residues. Trimming removed 4 bases from V and 3 bases from J, with 17 bases in between. The primer mix had 60 Vbeta and 13 Jbeta primers. The repertoire was sequenced with immunoSEQ multiplex PCR; TCRdb's copy has only in-frame clones and lacks some. The data hold about 160,000 clones, with almost 80% observed a single time. Each of the donors was a healthy bone marrow donor. The clonotype originates from a woman between 45 and 60 years old in good health and CMV-seropositive. V is TRBV5-1 and J is TRBJ2-6, with D possibly matching TRBD2 (5 bases). Sequenced input: PBMCs. DNA for the CDR3: TGCGCCAGCAGCCCCCGCGTGGCGGCGGGTGGGGCCAACGTCCTGACTTTC. It encodes CASSPRVAAGGANVLTF.